The 11 T cell receptor beta chains in this list originate from one sample, sequenced in a study of OX40 agonist ivuxolimab in advanced cancers. The method was the immunoSEQ multiplex PCR assay. The source is immuneACCESS, and TCRdb retained only in-frame sequences with V and J called. Part of the clones is not carried over; for the studies checked, unresolved V genes explain less than half of this, and the remainder is unexplained. In all, the sample holds 20,000 to 25,000 clones, and approximately 86% of those were seen once. Together, the top ten hold approximately 15% of the sample. Sample: CD4+ or CD8+ T cells sorted from blood, taken in a trial of the OX40 agonist ivuxolimab. Receptor source: an adult with an advanced solid tumor such as melanoma, head and neck, liver or kidney cancer.

In its sample, this clone was seen once. The J gene is TRBJ2-7, the V gene TRBV11-3; D is tentatively TRBD1 or TRBD2 (5 bases each). V was shortened by 2 bases and J by 2 bases, with 10 bases between the two germline ends. Germline-derived CDR1 and CDR2 are SGHNT and YENEEA. The CDR3 is 14 residues long. The CDR3 here is CASSLSRGPYEQYF. The DNA for the CDR3 is TGTGCCAGCAGCTTATCGAGGGGCCCCTACGAGCAGTACTTC.

This clone has just one count. The chain has TRBV5-1 and TRBJ2-5; weak D call: TRBD2 (5 bases). The CDR3 is made up of 14 amino acids. The germline CDR1 and CDR2 sequences are SGHRS and YFSETQ. V was clipped by 4 bases and J by 7 bases, with 17 bases between them. CDR3 sequence: CASSMDGRSGTQYF. In DNA form, the CDR3 reads TGCGCCAGCAGCATGGACGGGCGAAGCGGGACCCAGTACTTC.

This clone came up once. The chain uses TRBV27 and TRBJ2-7; D gene ambiguous. Trimming cost V 4 bases and J 6 bases, with 10 bases left between them. CDR1 is MNHEY, CDR2 SMNVEV, per germline (reference sequence). The CDR3 contains 12 residues. CDR3: CASSYTPGEQYF. CDR3 nucleotides: TGTGCCAGCAGTTACACCCCTGGCGAGCAGTACTTC.

The V call is TRBV18, the J call TRBJ1-2; D might be TRBD1 (5 bases). The V and J ends lost 7 bases and 8 bases respectively, with 20 bases between them. The CDR3 has 14 residues. CDR1 KGHSH and CDR2 LQKENI come from the germline V gene. Written as DNA, the CDR3 is TGTGCCAGCTTCCCCGCGGCGACCCAGGGAGGCTACACCTTC. Its protein is CASFPAATQGGYTF.

The gene calls are TRBV9 and TRBJ1-4; D may be TRBD1 (6 bases). Germline loops: CDR1 SGDLS, CDR2 YYNGEE. The CDR3 contains 14 residues. V was shortened by 1 base and J by 3 bases, with 7 bases between the two germline ends. The CDR3 nucleotides are TGTGCCAGCAGCGTATCAGGGGCTAATGAAAAACTGTTTTTT. Translation: CASSVSGANEKLFF.

The gene calls are TRBV5-4 and TRBJ2-1; unclear D gene. Trimming took off 5 bases at V and 0 bases at J, with 12 bases between the two ends. From germline, CDR1 is SGHNT and CDR2 YYREEE (reference sequence). This CDR3 has 15 residues. As DNA, the CDR3 is TGTGCCAGCAGATCACCGCAAAGCTCCTACAATGAGCAGTTCTTC. Protein: CASRSPQSSYNEQFF. The whole variable domain, remainder taken from reference TRBV5-4 and TRBJ2-1, is ETGVTQSPTHLIKTRGQQVTLRCSSQSGHNTVSWYQQALGQGPQFIFQYYREEENGRGNFPPRFSGLQFPNYSSELNVNALELDDSALYLCASRSPQSSYNEQFFGPGTRLTVL.

CDR3 sequence: CASGLERGLDTEAFF. The CDR3 DNA sequence: TGTGCCAGCGGACTCGAACGGGGGCTCGACACTGAAGCTTTCTTT. The chain employs TRBV7-9 and TRBJ1-1; weak D call: TRBD1 (6 bases). The V and J ends lost 8 bases and 3 bases respectively, with 19 bases between them. This CDR3 region has 15 residues. Germline values: CDR1 SEHNR, CDR2 FQNEAQ (reference sequence).

The CDR3 DNA follows: TGTGCCAGCAGCCAAGAAGGAACCGGGACAAGCACAGATACGCAGTATTTT. Translation: CASSQEGTGTSTDTQYF. The chain is built from TRBV4-2 and TRBJ2-3, with a weak D call TRBD1 (6 bases). The CDR3 runs 17 residues. V shed 0 bases and J shed 0 bases, with 13 bases lying between them. Germline V lookup: CDR1 LGHNA, CDR2 YNFKEQ.

CDR3: CASSQSPIGLLEQFF. CDR3 bases: TGCGCCAGCAGCCAAAGCCCCATAGGACTACTTGAGCAGTTCTTC. The genes are TRBV4-1 and TRBJ2-1; D perhaps matches TRBD2 (6 bases). Per the germline V gene, CDR1 is MGHRA and CDR2 is YSYEKL. This CDR3 contains 15 residues. Trimming took off 2 bases at V and 9 bases at J, with 17 bases between the two ends.

V gene TRBV29-1 combines with J gene TRBJ1-1; D is unclear. Looked up from germline, CDR1 is SQVTM and CDR2 is ANQGSEA. V gave up 7 bases and J gave up 3 bases, with 15 bases separating them. The CDR3 sequence is 13 residues long. The CDR3 DNA is TGCAGCGCCTTAATGTGGGAGGACACTGAAGCTTTCTTT. Its translation is CSALMWEDTEAFF. Full variable domain (remainder filled in from reference TRBV29-1 and TRBJ1-1): SAVISQKPSRDICQRGTSLTIQCQVDSQVTMMFWYRQQPGQSLTLIATANQGSEATYESGFVIDKFPISRPNLTFSTLTVSNMSPEDSSIYLCSALMWEDTEAFFGQGTRLTVV.

The chain combines TRBV19 with TRBJ1-2; D remains ambiguous. This CDR3 is 12 amino acids long. Trimming took 6 bases from V and 8 from J, leaving 13 bases between them. The germline gives CDR1 LNHDA, CDR2 SQIVND (reference sequence). CDR3 loop: CASRTSPEGYTF. The DNA of the CDR3 is TGTGCCAGTAGAACAAGCCCCGAGGGCTACACCTTC.